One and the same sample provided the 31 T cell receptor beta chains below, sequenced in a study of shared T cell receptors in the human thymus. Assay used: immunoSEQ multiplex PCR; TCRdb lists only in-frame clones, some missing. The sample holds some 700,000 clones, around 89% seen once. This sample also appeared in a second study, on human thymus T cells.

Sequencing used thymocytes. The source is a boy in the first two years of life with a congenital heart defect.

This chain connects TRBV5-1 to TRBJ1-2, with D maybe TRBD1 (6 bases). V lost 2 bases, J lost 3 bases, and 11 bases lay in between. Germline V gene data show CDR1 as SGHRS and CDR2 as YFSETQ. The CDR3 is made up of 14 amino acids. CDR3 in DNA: TGCGCCAGCAGCTTCGGGGGGCTCGACTATGGCTACACCTTC. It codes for CASSFGGLDYGYTF.

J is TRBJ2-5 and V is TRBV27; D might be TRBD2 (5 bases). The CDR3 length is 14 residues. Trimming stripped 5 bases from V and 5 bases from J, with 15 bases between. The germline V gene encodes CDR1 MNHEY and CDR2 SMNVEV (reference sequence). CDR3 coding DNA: TGTGCCAGCAGTGAAGACACCCGCGGGGAGACCCAGTACTTC. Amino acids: CASSEDTRGETQYF.

The CDR3: CASSIPGPQGVDGYTF. The CDR3 DNA sequence: TGTGCCAGTAGTATCCCCGGTCCTCAAGGGGTCGATGGCTACACCTTC. V gene TRBV19 combines with J gene TRBJ1-2, with a tentative D call TRBD1 (5 bases). Per the germline V gene, CDR1 is LNHDA and CDR2 is SQIVND (reference sequence). Trimming took 3 bases from V and 6 from J, leaving 20 bases between them. The CDR3 consists of 16 residues.

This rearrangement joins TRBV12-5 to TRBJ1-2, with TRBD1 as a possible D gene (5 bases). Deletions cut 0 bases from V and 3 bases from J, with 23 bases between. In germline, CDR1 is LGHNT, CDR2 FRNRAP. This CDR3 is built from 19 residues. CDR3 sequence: CASGLVAPGRLAGDYGYTF. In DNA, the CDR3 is TGTGCTAGTGGTTTGGTAGCCCCGGGCAGGCTAGCGGGGGACTATGGCTACACCTTC.

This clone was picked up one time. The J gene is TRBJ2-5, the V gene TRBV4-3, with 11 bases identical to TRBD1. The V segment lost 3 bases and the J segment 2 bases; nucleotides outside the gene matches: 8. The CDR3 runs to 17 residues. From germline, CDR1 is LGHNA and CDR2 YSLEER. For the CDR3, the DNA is TGCGCCAGCAGCCACTTAGGAGGGACAGGGGGGCAAGAGACCCAGTACTTC. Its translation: CASSHLGGTGGQETQYF.

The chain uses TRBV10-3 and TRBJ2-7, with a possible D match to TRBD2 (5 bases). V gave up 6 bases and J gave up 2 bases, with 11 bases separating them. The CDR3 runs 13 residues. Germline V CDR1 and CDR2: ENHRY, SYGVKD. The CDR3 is CAISQAVAYEQYF. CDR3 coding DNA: TGTGCCATCAGCCAAGCGGTAGCCTACGAGCAGTACTTC.

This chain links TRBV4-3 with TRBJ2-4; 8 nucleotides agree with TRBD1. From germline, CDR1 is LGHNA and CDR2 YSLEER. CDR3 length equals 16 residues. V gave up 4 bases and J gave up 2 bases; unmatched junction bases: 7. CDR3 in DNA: TGCGCCAGCAGCCCGCGACAGGGGCATCCCAAAAACATTCAGTACTTC. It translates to CASSPRQGHPKNIQYF.

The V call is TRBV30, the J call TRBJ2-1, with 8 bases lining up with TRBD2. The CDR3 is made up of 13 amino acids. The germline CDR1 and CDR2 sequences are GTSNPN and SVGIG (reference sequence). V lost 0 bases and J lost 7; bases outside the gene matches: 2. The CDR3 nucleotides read TGTGCCTGGAGTGTTCCTAGCGGGAATGAGCAGTTCTTC. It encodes CAWSVPSGNEQFF.

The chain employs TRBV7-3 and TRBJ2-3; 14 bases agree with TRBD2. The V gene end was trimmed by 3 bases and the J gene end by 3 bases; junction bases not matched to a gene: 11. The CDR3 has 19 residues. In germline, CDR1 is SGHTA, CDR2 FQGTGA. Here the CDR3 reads CASSLGERLAGGDTDTQYF. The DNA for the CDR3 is TGTGCCAGCAGCTTGGGGGAGAGACTAGCGGGAGGGGATACAGATACGCAGTATTTT.

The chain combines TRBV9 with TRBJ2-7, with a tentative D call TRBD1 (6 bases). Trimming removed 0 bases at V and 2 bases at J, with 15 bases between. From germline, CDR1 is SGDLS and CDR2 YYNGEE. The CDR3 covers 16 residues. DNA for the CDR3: TGTGCCAGCAGCGTAGCTAAGTGGACAGCCCCCTACGAGCAGTACTTC. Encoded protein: CASSVAKWTAPYEQYF.

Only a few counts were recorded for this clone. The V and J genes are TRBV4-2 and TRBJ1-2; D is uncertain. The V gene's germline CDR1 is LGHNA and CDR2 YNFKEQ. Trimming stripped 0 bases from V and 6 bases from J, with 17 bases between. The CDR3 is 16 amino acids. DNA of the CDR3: TGTGCCAGCAGCCAAGAGGGTTACGGGGAGAGGGATGGCTACACCTTC. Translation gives CASSQEGYGERDGYTF.

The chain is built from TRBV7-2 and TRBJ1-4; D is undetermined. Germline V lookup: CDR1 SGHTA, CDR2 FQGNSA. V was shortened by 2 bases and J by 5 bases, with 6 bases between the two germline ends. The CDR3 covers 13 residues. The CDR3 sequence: CASSLRRNEKLFF. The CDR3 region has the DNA TGTGCCAGCAGCTTACGCAGGAATGAAAAACTGTTTTTT.

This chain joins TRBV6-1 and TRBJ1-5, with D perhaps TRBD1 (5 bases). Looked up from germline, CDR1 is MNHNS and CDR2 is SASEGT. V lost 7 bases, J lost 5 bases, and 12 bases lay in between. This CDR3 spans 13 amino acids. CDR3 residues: CASTESRDQPQHF. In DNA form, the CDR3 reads TGTGCCAGCACCGAGAGCAGGGATCAGCCCCAGCATTTT.

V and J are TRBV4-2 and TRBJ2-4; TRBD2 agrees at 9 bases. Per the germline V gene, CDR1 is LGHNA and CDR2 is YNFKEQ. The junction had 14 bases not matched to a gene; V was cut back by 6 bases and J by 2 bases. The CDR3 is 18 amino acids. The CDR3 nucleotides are TGTGCCAGCAGATCAACGGTTGCGGGAGGGCCATCCAAAAACATTCAGTACTTC. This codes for CASRSTVAGGPSKNIQYF.

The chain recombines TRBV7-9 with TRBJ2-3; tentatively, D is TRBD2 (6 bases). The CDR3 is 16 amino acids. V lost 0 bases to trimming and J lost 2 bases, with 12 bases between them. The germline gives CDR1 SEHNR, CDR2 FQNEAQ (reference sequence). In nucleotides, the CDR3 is TGTGCCAGCAGCTTAGCCGGGACTTGGGCCACAGATACGCAGTATTTT. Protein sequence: CASSLAGTWATDTQYF. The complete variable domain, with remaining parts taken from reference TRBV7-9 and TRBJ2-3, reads DTGVSQNPRHKITKRGQNVTFRCDPISEHNRLYWYRQTLGQGPEFLTYFQNEAQLEKSRLLSDRFSAERPKGSFSTLEIQRTEQGDSAMYLCASSLAGTWATDTQYFGPGTRLTVL.

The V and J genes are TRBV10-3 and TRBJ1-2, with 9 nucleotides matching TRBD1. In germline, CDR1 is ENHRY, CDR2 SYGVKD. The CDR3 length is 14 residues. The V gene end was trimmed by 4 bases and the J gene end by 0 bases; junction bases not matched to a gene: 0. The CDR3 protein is CAISGQGANYGYTF. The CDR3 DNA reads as TGTGCCATCAGTGGACAGGGGGCTAACTATGGCTACACCTTC.

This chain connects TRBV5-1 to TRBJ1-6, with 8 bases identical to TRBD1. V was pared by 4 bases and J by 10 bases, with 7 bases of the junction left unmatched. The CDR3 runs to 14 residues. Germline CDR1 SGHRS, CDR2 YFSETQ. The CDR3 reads CASSPQGGVSPLHF. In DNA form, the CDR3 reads TGCGCCAGCAGCCCACAGGGGGGCGTCTCACCCCTCCACTTT.

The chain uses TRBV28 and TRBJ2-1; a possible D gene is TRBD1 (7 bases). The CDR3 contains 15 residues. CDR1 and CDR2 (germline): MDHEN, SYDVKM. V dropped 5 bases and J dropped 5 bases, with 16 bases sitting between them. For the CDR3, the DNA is TGTGCCAGCAGTCCCCTCCGGAGGGGGCACAATGAGCAGTTCTTC. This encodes CASSPLRRGHNEQFF.

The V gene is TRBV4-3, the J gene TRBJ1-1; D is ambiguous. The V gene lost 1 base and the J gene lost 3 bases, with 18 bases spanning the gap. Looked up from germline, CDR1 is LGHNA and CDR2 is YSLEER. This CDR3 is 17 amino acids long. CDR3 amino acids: CASSQVFKSAAHTEAFF. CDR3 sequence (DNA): TGCGCCAGCAGCCAAGTTTTTAAGTCGGCGGCTCACACTGAAGCTTTCTTT.

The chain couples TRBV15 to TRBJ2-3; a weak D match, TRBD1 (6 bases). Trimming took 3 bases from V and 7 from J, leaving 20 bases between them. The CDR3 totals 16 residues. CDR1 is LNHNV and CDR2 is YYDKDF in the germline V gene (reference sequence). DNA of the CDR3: TGTGCCACCAGCAGGGACAGACGGATCCTGCACAATACGCAGTATTTT. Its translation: CATSRDRRILHNTQYF.

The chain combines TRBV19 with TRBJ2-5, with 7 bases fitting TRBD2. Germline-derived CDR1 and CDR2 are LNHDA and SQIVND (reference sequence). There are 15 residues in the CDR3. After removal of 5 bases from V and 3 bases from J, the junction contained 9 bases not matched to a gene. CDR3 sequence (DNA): TGTGCCAGTAGTGATAGACTGGGAGGGAAAGAGACCCAGTACTTC. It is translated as CASSDRLGGKETQYF.

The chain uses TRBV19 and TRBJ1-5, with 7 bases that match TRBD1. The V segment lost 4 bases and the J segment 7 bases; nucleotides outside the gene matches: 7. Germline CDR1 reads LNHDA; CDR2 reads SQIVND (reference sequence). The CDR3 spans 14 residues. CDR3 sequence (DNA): TGTGCCAGTAGTAGCCCGGGACAGAACCAGCCCCAGCATTTT. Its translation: CASSSPGQNQPQHF.

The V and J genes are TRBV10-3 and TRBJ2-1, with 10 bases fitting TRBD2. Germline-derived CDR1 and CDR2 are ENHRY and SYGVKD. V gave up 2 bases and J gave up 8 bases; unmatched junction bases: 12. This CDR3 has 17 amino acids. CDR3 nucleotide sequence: TGTGCCATCAGTGAGAGACCTAGCGGGGGAGTCCGGGATGAGCAGTTCTTC. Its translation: CAISERPSGGVRDEQFF.

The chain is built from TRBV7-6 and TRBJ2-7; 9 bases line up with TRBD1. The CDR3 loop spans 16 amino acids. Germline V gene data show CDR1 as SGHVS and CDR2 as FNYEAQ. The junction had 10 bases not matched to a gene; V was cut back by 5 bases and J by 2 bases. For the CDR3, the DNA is TGTGCCAGCAGCCGGGGGCGGGGGACAGGGCCCTACGAGCAGTACTTC. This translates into CASSRGRGTGPYEQYF.

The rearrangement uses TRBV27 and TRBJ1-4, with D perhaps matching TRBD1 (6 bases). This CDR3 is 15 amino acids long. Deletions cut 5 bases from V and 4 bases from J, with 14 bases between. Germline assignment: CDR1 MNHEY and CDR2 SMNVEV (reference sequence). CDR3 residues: CASSPSGAYNEKLFF. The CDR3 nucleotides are TGTGCCAGCAGTCCCTCAGGGGCGTATAATGAAAAACTGTTTTTT.

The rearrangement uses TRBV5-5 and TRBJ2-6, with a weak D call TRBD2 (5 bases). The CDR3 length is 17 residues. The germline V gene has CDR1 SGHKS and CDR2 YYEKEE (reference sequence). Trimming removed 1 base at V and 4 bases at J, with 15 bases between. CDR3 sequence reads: CASSLKGNGNGANVLTF. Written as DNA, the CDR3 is TGTGCCAGCAGCTTGAAAGGAAACGGGAACGGGGCCAACGTCCTGACTTTC.

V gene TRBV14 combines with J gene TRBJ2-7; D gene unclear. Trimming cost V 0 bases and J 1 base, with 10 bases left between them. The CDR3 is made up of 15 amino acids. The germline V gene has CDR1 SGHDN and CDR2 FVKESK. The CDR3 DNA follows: TGTGCCAGCAGCCAAGAGCCTGCCGAGTCCTACGAGCAGTACTTC. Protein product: CASSQEPAESYEQYF. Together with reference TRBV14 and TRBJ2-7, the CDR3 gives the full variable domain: EAGVTQFPSHSVIEKGQTVTLRCDPISGHDNLYWYRRVMGKEIKFLLHFVKESKQDESGMPNNRFLAERTGGTYSTLKVQPAELEDSGVYFCASSQEPAESYEQYFGPGTRLTVT.

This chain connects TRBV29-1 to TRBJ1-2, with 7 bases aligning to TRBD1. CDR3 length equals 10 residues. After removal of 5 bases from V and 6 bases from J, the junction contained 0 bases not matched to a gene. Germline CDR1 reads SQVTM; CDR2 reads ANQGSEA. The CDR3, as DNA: TGCAGCGTTCAGGGGGATGGCTACACCTTC. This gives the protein CSVQGDGYTF.

The CDR3 protein is CASSPRGPKTQYF. The CDR3 bases are TGTGCCAGCAGCCCGCGGGGTCCGAAGACCCAGTACTTC. V usage is TRBV7-9 and J usage is TRBJ2-5; D is perhaps TRBD2 (6 bases). Between the trimmed V and J ends, which lost 5 bases and 6 bases, there was a span of 13 bases. The CDR3 extends over 13 amino acids. CDR1 SEHNR and CDR2 FQNEAQ come from the germline V gene (reference sequence).

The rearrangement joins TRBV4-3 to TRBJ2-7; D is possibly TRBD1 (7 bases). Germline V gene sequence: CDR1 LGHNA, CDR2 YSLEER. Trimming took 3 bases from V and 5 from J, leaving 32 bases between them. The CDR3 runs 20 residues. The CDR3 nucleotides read TGCGCCAGCAGCCAGACAGGAGGGTCGCTACCCAATCTCCAGGGGGACGAGCAGTACTTC. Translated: CASSQTGGSLPNLQGDEQYF.

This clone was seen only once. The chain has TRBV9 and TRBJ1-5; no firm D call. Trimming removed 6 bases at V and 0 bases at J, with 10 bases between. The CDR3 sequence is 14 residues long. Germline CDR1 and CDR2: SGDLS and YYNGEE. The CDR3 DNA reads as TGTGCCAGCATCCTATTCCTTAGCAATCAGCCCCAGCATTTT. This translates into CASILFLSNQPQHF.